The 13 T cell receptor beta chains listed next were all sequenced from one sample in a study of CD8+CD57+ T cells in acquired aplastic anemia. The authors sequenced patients whose flow cytometry had shown CD8+CD57+ cell expansion. Genomic DNA constituted the template upon which TCR beta VDJ and CDR3 profiling was performed. Via MiXCR, TCRdb re-called the reads, giving one row per CDR3 protein. The sample gives about 180,000 distinct CDR3 sequences, under 50% of which show up once; 1.8% is in the top ten. The sample taken for sequencing was sorted CD4+, CD8+, or CD8+CD57+ T cells (not recorded which) from PBMCs. All receptors derive from a human donor with aplastic anemia.

This clonotype has at least ten counts. The chain links TRBV7-9 to TRBJ2-7; 8 bases align to TRBD2. This CDR3 region has 15 residues. J was trimmed by 5 bases and V by 3 bases; bases with no gene match: 9. The V gene's germline CDR1 is SEHNR and CDR2 FQNEAQ (reference sequence). The CDR3 protein is CASSLSGTRRDEQYF. As DNA, the CDR3 is TGTGCCAGCAGCTTGTCCGGGACTAGAAGAGACGAGCAGTACTTC.

The genes are TRBV9 and TRBJ1-4, with D perhaps matching TRBD1 (5 bases). The ends were cut back, 5 bases at V and 4 bases at J, with 18 bases in the middle. The CDR3 runs 16 residues. Germline loops: CDR1 SGDLS, CDR2 YYNGEE. CDR3 sequence: CASSPLRGASNEKLFF. DNA for the CDR3: TGTGCCAGCAGTCCTCTAAGGGGAGCTAGTAATGAAAAACTGTTTTTT.

J is TRBJ2-3 and V is TRBV6-4, with TRBD1 matching 10 bases. The CDR3 has 15 amino acids. Germline loops: CDR1 MRHNA, CDR2 SNTAGT. The trim removed 0 bases at V and 4 bases at J, leaving 1 base unmatched. The CDR3 region has the DNA TGTGCCAGCAGTGACTCCGGACAGGGGGCAGATACGCAGTATTTT. It yields the protein CASSDSGQGADTQYF.

J is TRBJ2-2 and V is TRBV11-1; D ambiguous. CDR3 length: 16 residues. Germline CDR1 SGHAT, CDR2 FQDESV (reference sequence). V gave up 5 bases and J gave up 1 base, with 14 bases separating them. CDR3 in amino acids: CASSLPPQLNTGELFF. The CDR3 DNA follows: TGTGCCAGCAGCCTCCCGCCCCAGCTGAACACCGGGGAGCTGTTTTTT. Supplemented by reference TRBV11-1 and TRBJ2-2, the full variable domain reads EAEVAQSPRYKITEKSQAVAFWCDPISGHATLYWYRQILGQGPELLVQFQDESVVDDSQLPKDRFSAERLKGVDSTLKIQPAELGDSAMYLCASSLPPQLNTGELFFGEGSRLTVL.

This clonotype is a singleton in its sample. This chain uses TRBV20-1 with TRBJ1-5, with no clear D. Trimming shortened V by 4 bases and J by 9 bases, and 16 bases separated the two germline ends. This CDR3 spans 13 amino acids. CDR1 is DFQATT, CDR2 SNEGSKA, per germline (reference sequence). The CDR3 DNA is TGCAGTGCTAAACCCTCCCAGGCGCGGCCCCAGCATTTT. Amino acids: CSAKPSQARPQHF.

This clonotype was counted many times. The chain has TRBV5-1 and TRBJ2-7; 9 nucleotides align to TRBD2. This CDR3 region has 15 residues. Germline trimming cut 4 bases from V and 6 bases from J; bases unmatched to any gene: 11. The germline CDR1 and CDR2 sequences are SGHRS and YFSETQ. The CDR3 DNA reads TGCGCCAGCAGCGCAACCGGGACTAGCTATTCCGAGCAGTACTTC. Its translation is CASSATGTSYSEQYF. Variable domain in full (rest from reference TRBV5-1 and TRBJ2-7): KAGVTQTPRYLIKTRGQQVTLSCSPISGHRSVSWYQQTPGQGLQFLFEYFSETQRNKGNFPGRFSGRQFSNSRSEMNVSTLELGDSALYLCASSATGTSYSEQYFGPGTRLTVT.

This sequence joins TRBV7-3 and TRBJ2-3; D perhaps matches TRBD1 (5 bases). V was trimmed by 5 bases and J by 2 bases, leaving 11 bases between them. Germline V lookup: CDR1 SGHTA, CDR2 FQGTGA. The CDR3 has 14 amino acids. Here the CDR3 DNA reads TGTGCCAGCAGCCCTGGACACATCACAGATACGCAGTATTTT. Its translation: CASSPGHITDTQYF.

At least ten counts were recorded for this clonotype. This chain links TRBV24-1 with TRBJ2-3, with D possibly TRBD1 on 6 matching bases. V dropped 5 bases and J dropped 1 base, with 9 bases sitting between them. Per germline, CDR1 KGHDR and CDR2 SFDVKD. The CDR3 covers 14 residues. CDR3 residues: CATSVPGGTDTQYF. The DNA for the CDR3 is TGTGCCACCAGTGTCCCAGGGGGCACAGATACGCAGTATTTT.

The V call is TRBV27, the J call TRBJ2-3, with 7 bases lining up with TRBD2. This CDR3 is built from 13 residues. Trimming removed 7 bases from V and 4 bases from J; junction bases left unmatched: 5. Per the germline V gene, CDR1 is MNHEY and CDR2 is SMNVEV (reference sequence). The CDR3 sequence: CASNRLAPDTQYF. As DNA, the CDR3 is TGTGCCAGCAATCGACTAGCTCCAGATACGCAGTATTTT.

This chain links TRBV12-3 or TRBV12-4 with TRBJ2-7, with a tentative D call TRBD1 (5 bases). V lost 6 bases and J 2 bases, leaving 11 bases between the germline ends. The CDR3 sequence is 13 residues long. The CDR3 region is CASSQGATYEQYF. CDR3 sequence (DNA): TGTGCCAGCAGCCAGGGCGCGACCTACGAGCAGTACTTC.

The J gene is TRBJ2-1, the V gene TRBV25-1; 10 nucleotides match TRBD1. This CDR3 is 20 amino acids long. Per germline, CDR1 MGHDK and CDR2 SYGVNS. V was pared by 6 bases and J by 0 bases, with 17 bases of the junction left unmatched. CDR3 coding DNA: TGTGCCAGCAGCTTAGGGGGCCGGGACAGGGGTATTGTCTCCTACAATGAGCAGTTCTTC. Its translation: CASSLGGRDRGIVSYNEQFF.

This clonotype showed up many times. The chain is built from TRBV14 and TRBJ1-3; D call uncertain. This CDR3 spans 16 amino acids. V was cut by 1 base and J by 0 bases, with 10 bases left in between. Germline V gives CDR1 SGHDN, CDR2 FVKESK. CDR3 loop: CASSQGSQPSGNTIYF. Here the CDR3 DNA reads TGTGCCAGCAGCCAAGGGTCACAGCCCTCTGGAAACACCATATATTTT.

This clonotype was counted at least ten times. V and J are TRBV19 and TRBJ2-3; TRBD1 aligns across 7 bases. This CDR3 region has 13 residues. In germline, CDR1 is LNHDA, CDR2 SQIVND (reference sequence). V was pared by 4 bases and J by 3 bases, with 1 base of the junction left unmatched. The CDR3 sequence is CASSTGQTDTQYF. CDR3 sequence (DNA): TGTGCCAGTAGTACGGGACAGACAGATACGCAGTATTTT.